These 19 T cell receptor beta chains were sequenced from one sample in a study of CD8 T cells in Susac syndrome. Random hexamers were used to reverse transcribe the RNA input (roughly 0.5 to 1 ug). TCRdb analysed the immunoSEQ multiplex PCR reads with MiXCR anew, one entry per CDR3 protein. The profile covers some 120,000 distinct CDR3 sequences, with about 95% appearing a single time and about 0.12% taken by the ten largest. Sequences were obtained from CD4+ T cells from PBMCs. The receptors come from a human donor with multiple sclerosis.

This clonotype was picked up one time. As DNA, the CDR3 is TGTGCCAGCACCATTGACACCGGGGAGCTGTTTTTT. Protein sequence: CASTIDTGELFF. The chain employs TRBV12-3 or TRBV12-4 and TRBJ2-2, with no clear D. V lost 7 bases, J lost 3 bases, and 6 bases lay in between. CDR3 length equals 12 residues.

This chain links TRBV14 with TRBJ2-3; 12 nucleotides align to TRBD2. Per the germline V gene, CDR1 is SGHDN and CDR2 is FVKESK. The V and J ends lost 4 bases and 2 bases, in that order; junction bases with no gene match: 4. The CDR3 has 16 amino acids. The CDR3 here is CASSPGLAGFTDTQYF. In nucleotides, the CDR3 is TGTGCCAGCAGCCCAGGACTAGCGGGGTTCACAGATACGCAGTATTTT. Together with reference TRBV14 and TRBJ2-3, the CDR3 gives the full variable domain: EAGVTQFPSHSVIEKGQTVTLRCDPISGHDNLYWYRRVMGKEIKFLLHFVKESKQDESGMPNNRFLAERTGGTYSTLKVQPAELEDSGVYFCASSPGLAGFTDTQYFGPGTRLTVL.

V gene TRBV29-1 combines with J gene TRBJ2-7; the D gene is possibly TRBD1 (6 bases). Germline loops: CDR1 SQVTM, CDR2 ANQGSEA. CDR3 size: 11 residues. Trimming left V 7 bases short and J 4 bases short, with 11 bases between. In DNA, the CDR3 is TGCAGCGCCGCTGACAGGTACGAGCAGTACTTC. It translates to CSAADRYEQYF.

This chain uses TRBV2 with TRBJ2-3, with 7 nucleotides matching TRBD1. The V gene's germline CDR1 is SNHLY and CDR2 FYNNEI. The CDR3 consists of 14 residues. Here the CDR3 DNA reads TGTGCAACCAACAGGGGTCTTCGCACAGATACGCAGTATTTT. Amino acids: CATNRGLRTDTQYF.

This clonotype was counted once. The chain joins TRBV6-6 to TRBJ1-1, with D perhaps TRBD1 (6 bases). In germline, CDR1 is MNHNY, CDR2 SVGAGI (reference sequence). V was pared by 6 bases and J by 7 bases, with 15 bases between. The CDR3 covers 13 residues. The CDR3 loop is CASRLNREYEAFF. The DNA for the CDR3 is TGTGCCAGCAGGCTCAACAGGGAATATGAAGCTTTCTTT.

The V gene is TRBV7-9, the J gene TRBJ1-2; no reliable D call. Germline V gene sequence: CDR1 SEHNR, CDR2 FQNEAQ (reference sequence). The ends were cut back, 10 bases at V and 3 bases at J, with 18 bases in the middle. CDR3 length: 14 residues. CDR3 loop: CAITLLSRDYGYTF. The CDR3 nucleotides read TGTGCCATCACACTTTTATCGAGGGACTATGGCTACACCTTC.

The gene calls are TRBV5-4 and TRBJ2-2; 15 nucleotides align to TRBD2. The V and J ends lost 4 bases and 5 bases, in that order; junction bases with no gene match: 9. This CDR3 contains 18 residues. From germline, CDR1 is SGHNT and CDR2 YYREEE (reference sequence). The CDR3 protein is CASSGGTSGGILTGELFF. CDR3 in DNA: TGTGCCAGCAGCGGTGGGACTAGCGGGGGGATATTAACCGGGGAGCTGTTTTTT.

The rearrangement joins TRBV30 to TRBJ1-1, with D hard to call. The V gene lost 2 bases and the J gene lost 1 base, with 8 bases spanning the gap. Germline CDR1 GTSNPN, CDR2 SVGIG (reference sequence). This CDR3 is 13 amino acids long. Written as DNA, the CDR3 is TGTGCCTGGAGTTATAAGGGGAACACTGAAGCTTTCTTT. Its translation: CAWSYKGNTEAFF.

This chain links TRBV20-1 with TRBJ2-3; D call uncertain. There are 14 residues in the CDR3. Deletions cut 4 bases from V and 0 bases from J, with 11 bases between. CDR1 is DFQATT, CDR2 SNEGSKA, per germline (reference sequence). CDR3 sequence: CSATPRGSTDTQYF. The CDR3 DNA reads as TGCAGTGCTACCCCGCGCGGAAGCACAGATACGCAGTATTTT.

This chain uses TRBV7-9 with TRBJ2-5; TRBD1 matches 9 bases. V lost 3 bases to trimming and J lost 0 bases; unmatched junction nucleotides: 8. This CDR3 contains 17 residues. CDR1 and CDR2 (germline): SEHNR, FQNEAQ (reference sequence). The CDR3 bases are TGTGCCAGCAGCTTGGACTGGGGACAGGGAAACCAAGAGACCCAGTACTTC. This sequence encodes CASSLDWGQGNQETQYF.

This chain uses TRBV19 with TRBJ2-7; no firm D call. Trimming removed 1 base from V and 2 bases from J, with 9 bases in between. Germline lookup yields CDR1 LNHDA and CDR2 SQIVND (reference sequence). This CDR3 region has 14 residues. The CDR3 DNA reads TGTGCCAGTAGTATAGTTCTCGATACCTACGAGCAGTACTTC. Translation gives CASSIVLDTYEQYF.

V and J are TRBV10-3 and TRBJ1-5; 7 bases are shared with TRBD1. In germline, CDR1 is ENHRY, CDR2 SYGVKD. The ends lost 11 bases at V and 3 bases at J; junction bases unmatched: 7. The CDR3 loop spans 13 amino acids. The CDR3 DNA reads TGTGCCGTATCAGGGGGAAACAATCAGCCCCAGCATTTT. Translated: CAVSGGNNQPQHF.

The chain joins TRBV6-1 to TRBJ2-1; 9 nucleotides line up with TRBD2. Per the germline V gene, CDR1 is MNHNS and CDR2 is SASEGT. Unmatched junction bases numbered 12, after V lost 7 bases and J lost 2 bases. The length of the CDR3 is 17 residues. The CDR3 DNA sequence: TGTGCCAGCACTAGTGGAGGACGACTAGCGGCCTACAATGAGCAGTTCTTC. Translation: CASTSGGRLAAYNEQFF.

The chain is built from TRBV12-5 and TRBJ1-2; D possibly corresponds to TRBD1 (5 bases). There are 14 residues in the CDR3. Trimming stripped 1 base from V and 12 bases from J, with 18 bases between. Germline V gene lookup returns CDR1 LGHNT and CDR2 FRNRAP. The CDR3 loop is CASGLGSGQRRDTF. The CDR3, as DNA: TGTGCTAGTGGTTTGGGGTCGGGGCAGAGGCGCGACACCTTC.

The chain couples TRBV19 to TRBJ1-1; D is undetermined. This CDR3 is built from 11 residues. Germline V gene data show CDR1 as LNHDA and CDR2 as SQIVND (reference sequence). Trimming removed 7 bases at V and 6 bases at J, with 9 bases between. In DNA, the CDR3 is TGTGCCAGTACCACTCCTTCTGAAGCTTTCTTT. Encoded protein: CASTTPSEAFF.

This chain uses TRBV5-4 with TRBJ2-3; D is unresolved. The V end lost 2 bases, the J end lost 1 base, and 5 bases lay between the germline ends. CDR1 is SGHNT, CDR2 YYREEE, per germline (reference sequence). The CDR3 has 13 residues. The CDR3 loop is CASSFEGTDTQYF. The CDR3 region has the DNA TGTGCCAGCAGCTTTGAGGGCACAGATACGCAGTATTTT.

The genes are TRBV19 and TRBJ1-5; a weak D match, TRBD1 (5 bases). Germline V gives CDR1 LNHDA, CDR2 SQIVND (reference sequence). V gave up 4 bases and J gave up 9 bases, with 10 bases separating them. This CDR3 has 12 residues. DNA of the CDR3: TGTGCCAGTAGTAGCCAAGGGGCGCCCCAGCATTTT. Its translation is CASSSQGAPQHF.

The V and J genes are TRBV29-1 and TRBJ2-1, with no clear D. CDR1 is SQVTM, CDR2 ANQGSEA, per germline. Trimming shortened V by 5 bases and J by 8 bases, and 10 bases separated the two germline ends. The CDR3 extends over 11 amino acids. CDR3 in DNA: TGCAGCGTTACACCGACTTATGAGCAGTTCTTC. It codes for CSVTPTYEQFF.

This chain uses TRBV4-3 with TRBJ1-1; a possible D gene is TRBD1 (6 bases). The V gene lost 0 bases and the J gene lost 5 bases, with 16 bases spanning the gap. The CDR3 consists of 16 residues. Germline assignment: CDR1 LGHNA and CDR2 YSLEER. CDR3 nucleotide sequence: TGCGCCAGCAGCCAAGATCTGTGGGGGGGCCGAACTGAAGCTTTCTTT. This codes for CASSQDLWGGRTEAFF.